This T cell receptor (beta chain) was retrieved from a study of T cells in Graves' hyperthyroidism and ophthalmopathy. Study findings and constraints: The majority of expanded thyroid clonotypes above 0.001 also appeared in blood.

In regard to this clonotype: No antigen is known for it.

Lactation, pregnancy, other autoimmune disease or uncontrolled infection excluded patients. From germline, CDR1 is KGHDR and CDR2 SFDVKD. This CDR3 has 15 amino acids. V was trimmed by 4 bases and J by 0 bases, leaving 11 bases between them. From RNA transcripts, TCR beta CDR3 regions were amplified. HTBI primers were used for first-round RT-PCR of the TCR CDR3. TCRdb called the multiplex PCR reads again in MiXCR, with one record for every CDR3 protein. The repertoire consists of hundreds of thousands of distinct CDR3 sequences, with roughly 45% occurring once and the leading ten covering under 8.5%. The V call is TRBV24-1, the J call TRBJ1-2; perhaps TRBD1 as D (5 bases). The sequenced material came from peripheral blood or thyroid tissue (not recorded which). This clonotype was sampled from an adult man with Graves' disease, either hyperthyroidism or ophthalmopathy (not recorded which). CDR3 in amino acids: CATSDPGQTNYGYTF. The CDR3 DNA follows: TGTGCCACCAGTGACCCTGGACAAACTAACTATGGCTACACCTTC.